This TCR beta chain was recorded in a study of neurological immune-mediated disorders (dated by TCRdb to between 2018 and 2021). Looking at the study overall: The study compared peripheral blood TCR-beta repertoires of HTLV-I-associated myelopathy (HAM/TSP) patients, multiple sclerosis patients and healthy controls using UMI-based sequencing. The 100 to 110 TCR-beta libraries covered PBMC samples along with longitudinal samples, technical triplicates, and paired sorted CD4+ and CD8+ T-cell subsets. Of the approximately 68 subjects in the cohort, some 14 were HAM/TSP patients, some 34 were multiple sclerosis patients, and approximately 20 were healthy controls.

At least ten counts were recorded for this clonotype. This receptor's antigen is unknown. Base qualities are not provided; no much larger clone lies one nucleotide away. The research as a whole found: Across subjects, expanded clones never shared an identical CDR3 amino acid sequence, which suggests that the TCR-beta repertoires in every group were private. TCR clonal expansion was highest in HAM/TSP patients and lowest in MS patients, with MS patients falling below even healthy controls.

For unsorted PBMC libraries, 2 million PBMCs were used after storage in RNAlater at -80 degrees C until RNA extraction. Peripheral blood was subjected to Ficoll-Hypaque density gradient centrifugation to isolate PBMCs, which were then cryopreserved in liquid nitrogen. Trimming takes 3 bases off V and 4 bases off J; junction bases not matched to a gene: 10. There are 16 amino acids in the CDR3, from cysteine to phenylalanine inclusive. The DNA shown is the 48-base CDR3, in frame from base 1. cDNA was synthesized by template-switch 5'RACE using a primer carrying a 10-nucleotide random unique molecular identifier by which each TCR transcript was tagged. Every sequencing run covered 15-18 subjects and yielded more than 160 million TCR-beta sequences. Total RNA was extracted with the RNeasy kit. The KAPA Real-time Library Amplification kit was used to amplify TCR-beta VDJ regions with primers targeting the TCR constant region and the 5'RACE anchor. A first PCR added sample indexes and Illumina adaptors, after which a second PCR increased the library yield. After purification with Ampure beads, the TCR product of roughly 650 bp was size-selected on a 2% E-gel SizeSelection system. Before pooling, libraries had their quality checked on a Bioanalyzer, their concentration measured with Qubit, and their quantity determined with the Kapa Library Quantification kit. Libraries were sequenced paired-end 2 x 150 bp on an Illumina HiSeq 2500. To increase sequence diversity, 25-30% phiX was spiked into each library pool. On the study's bioinformatics: The quality-filtered reads were processed with the UMI-based MiGEC pipeline, whose error correction step removed more than 90% of the raw TCR sequences. VDJ genes were aligned to IMGT germline references, and each clonotype was defined by a unique CDR3 amino acid sequence together with V-J genes. VDJtools evaluated clonal expansion, Shannon diversity and CDR3 relatedness (CalcPairwiseDistances, ClusterSamples); CLCbio workbench built phylogenetic trees. Using coefficient-of-variation modelling across technical triplicates, the study counted a clone as expanded if it had at least 8 unique UMIs. The public reads were reprocessed in TCRdb via fastp at Q25 and MiXCR, keeping in-frame beta chains. For every CDR3 protein sequence, its rows merge into one entry that carries the most common genes and DNA. TCRdb, rather than the study authors, made the V and J calls. The sample table lists approximately 37,000 distinct CDR3 sequences, 13% to 15% of them with a count of one. The ten most abundant clones make up over 25% of the sample.

This clonotype was obtained from a woman aged 45-59 years with HTLV-1-associated myelopathy (HAM/TSP). The chain is assembled from TRBV12-3 or TRBV12-4 and TRBJ2-3, with 7 bases matching TRBD2. The specimen sequenced was PBMCs. The CDR3 sequence is CASSLGGVRKADTQYF. The DNA sequence is TGTGCCAGCAGTTTGGGAGGGGTTAGGAAGGCAGATACGCAGTATTTT.